The next 24 T cell receptor beta chains were all read from a single sample in a study of early T cells in non-severe SARS-CoV-2 infection. TCRdb reprocessed the 5' RACE reads with MiXCR, giving one entry per CDR3 protein. The sample records 95,000 to 150,000 distinct CDR3 sequences, approximately 15% being singletons. The sequencing input was whole blood. The receptors were gathered from an adult who was a healthcare worker with PCR-confirmed SARS-CoV-2 infection or an uninfected control (not recorded which).

This CDR3 is CSARNPPGLSTDTQYF. The CDR3 region has the DNA TGCAGTGCTCGTAACCCTCCGGGACTTTCCACAGATACGCAGTATTTT. The gene calls are TRBV20-1 and TRBJ2-3; TRBD2 is a possible D gene (6 bases). The V end lost 5 bases, the J end lost 2 bases, and 20 bases lay between the germline ends. There are 16 residues in the CDR3. CDR1 DFQATT and CDR2 SNEGSKA come from the germline V gene (reference sequence).

This sequence joins TRBV4-1 and TRBJ1-1; unclear D gene. The CDR3 runs to 16 residues. With 0 bases removed from V and 1 base from J, the gap between germline ends came to 12 bases. Looked up from germline, CDR1 is MGHRA and CDR2 is YSYEKL. The CDR3 bases are TGCGCCAGCAGCCAAGATCAATACGGCGGGAACACTGAAGCTTTCTTT. Translating gives CASSQDQYGGNTEAFF.

The chain uses TRBV4-1 and TRBJ1-4; D unresolved. Trimming cost V 0 bases and J 8 bases, with 13 bases left between them. Germline lookup yields CDR1 MGHRA and CDR2 YSYEKL. This CDR3 region has 15 residues. The CDR3 loop reads CASSQDLGSGEKLFF. CDR3 bases: TGCGCCAGCAGCCAAGATTTAGGGTCAGGAGAAAAACTGTTTTTT.

The chain recombines TRBV11-2 with TRBJ1-1; D unresolved. The CDR3 loop spans 14 amino acids. Germline V gene data show CDR1 as SGHAT and CDR2 as FQNNGV. V was shortened by 5 bases and J by 4 bases, with 14 bases between the two germline ends. CDR3 sequence (DNA): TGTGCCAGCAGCCCCCAAAGTTGGGGCACTGAAGCTTTCTTT. This sequence encodes CASSPQSWGTEAFF.

This chain links TRBV7-2 with TRBJ2-3, with TRBD2 matching over 8 bases. Germline V gene data show CDR1 as SGHTA and CDR2 as FQGNSA. The CDR3 totals 15 residues. Trimming took 5 bases from V and 6 from J; bases not matched to a gene: 10. The CDR3 nucleotides are TGTGCCAGCAGCCAACCAGCGGGGGTTCTTGATACGCAGTATTTT. This sequence encodes CASSQPAGVLDTQYF.

A few counts support this clonotype. This rearrangement joins TRBV29-1 to TRBJ2-1, with D unclear. V was clipped by 7 bases and J by 7 bases, with 17 bases between them. Germline lookup yields CDR1 SQVTM and CDR2 ANQGSEA. The CDR3 is 13 amino acids. CDR3 DNA sequence: TGCAGCGAACGGCCCCTCCGGAAGAATGAGCAGTTCTTC. Its protein is CSERPLRKNEQFF.

This clonotype turned up a few times. This rearrangement joins TRBV2 to TRBJ2-7; D is unresolved. This CDR3 has 15 amino acids. The V gene lost 4 bases and the J gene lost 0 bases, with 13 bases spanning the gap. Per the germline V gene, CDR1 is SNHLY and CDR2 is FYNNEI. The CDR3 spells CASSGFSRSSYEQYF. The CDR3 nucleotides are TGTGCCAGCAGTGGATTCTCCAGGAGCTCCTACGAGCAGTACTTC.

This clonotype was detected a few times. The J gene is TRBJ1-6, the V gene TRBV27, with D hard to call. Germline loops: CDR1 MNHEY, CDR2 SMNVEV (reference sequence). The V end was cut by 3 bases, the J end by 2 bases, with 8 bases between. The CDR3 totals 15 residues. The CDR3 nucleotides read TGTGCCAGCAGTTTGCGCCCTCCCTATAATTCACCCCTCCACTTT. Protein sequence: CASSLRPPYNSPLHF.

This clonotype occurred a few times. The chain couples TRBV10-3 to TRBJ1-1, with D unclear. The CDR3 loop spans 14 amino acids. Germline-derived CDR1 and CDR2 are ENHRY and SYGVKD. Trimming removed 5 bases from V and 3 bases from J, with 13 bases in between. This CDR3 reads CAISPTRADTEAFF. The CDR3, as DNA: TGTGCCATCAGTCCGACGAGGGCGGACACTGAAGCTTTCTTT.

The V call is TRBV6-2 or TRBV6-3, the J call TRBJ2-5, with 7 positions matching TRBD2. This CDR3 comprises 14 residues. Germline values: CDR1 MNHEY, CDR2 SVGEGT. The junction had 12 bases not matched to a gene; V was cut back by 11 bases and J by 3 bases. The CDR3 nucleotides read TGTGCCGCAGGGTCACTGGGGGGGGAAGAGACCCAGTACTTC. Amino acid sequence: CAAGSLGGEETQYF.

This clonotype was seen more than once but under ten times. This chain connects TRBV5-1 to TRBJ2-2, with 8 nucleotides matching TRBD1. The CDR3 consists of 17 residues. Per the germline V gene, CDR1 is SGHRS and CDR2 is YFSETQ. Trimming removed 5 bases from V and 4 bases from J; junction bases left unmatched: 13. The CDR3, as DNA: TGCGCCAGCAGGAAAAACAGTAACAGGGGGGCCACCGGGGAGCTGTTTTTT. It translates to CASRKNSNRGATGELFF.

This sequence joins TRBV6-5 and TRBJ2-2; D remains ambiguous. There are 17 residues in the CDR3. Per the germline V gene, CDR1 is MNHEY and CDR2 is SVGAGI. Between the trimmed V and J ends, which lost 0 bases and 4 bases, there was a span of 15 bases. The DNA for the CDR3 is TGTGCCAGCAGTTACTCCAGACTGCCCGGAAGCACCGGGGAGCTGTTTTTT. This encodes CASSYSRLPGSTGELFF.

This sequence joins TRBV29-1 and TRBJ2-3; D is uncertain. Germline V CDR1 and CDR2: SQVTM, ANQGSEA. The CDR3 runs to 11 residues. The germline V and J ends were trimmed by 6 bases and 2 bases, with 6 bases remaining between them. The chain's CDR3 is CSVLFTDTQYF. CDR3 sequence (DNA): TGCAGCGTCTTATTCACAGATACGCAGTATTTT.

This clonotype occurred a few times. The chain couples TRBV11-2 to TRBJ2-3, with TRBD1 matching 7 bases. J gave up 2 bases and V 1 base, and 3 bases lay outside the gene matches. Germline lookup yields CDR1 SGHAT and CDR2 FQNNGV. The length of the CDR3 is 15 residues. CDR3 in amino acids: CASSLGGQITDTQYF. CDR3 coding DNA: TGTGCCAGCAGCTTAGGGGGACAGATCACAGATACGCAGTATTTT.

This chain joins TRBV12-3 or TRBV12-4 and TRBJ2-1; TRBD2 aligns across 14 bases. This CDR3 is built from 18 residues. The V segment lost 2 bases and the J segment 7 bases; nucleotides outside the gene matches: 10. The CDR3 is CASSLRRLAGGPRNEQFF. The CDR3 DNA reads TGTGCCAGCAGTTTACGACGACTAGCGGGGGGGCCTCGGAATGAGCAGTTCTTC.

The CDR3 DNA sequence: TGTGCCAGCAGTGCGTTAGCGGGGGCAGATACGCAGTATTTT. Its protein is CASSALAGADTQYF. This chain joins TRBV12-3 or TRBV12-4 and TRBJ2-3, with 9 bases that match TRBD2. The length of the CDR3 is 14 residues. The junction had 4 bases not matched to a gene; V was cut back by 5 bases and J by 4 bases.

The chain joins TRBV24-1 to TRBJ1-2; TRBD1 matches at 8 bases. CDR1 is KGHDR and CDR2 is SFDVKD in the germline V gene. Trimming removed 1 base from V and 8 bases from J; junction bases left unmatched: 2. CDR3 length equals 13 residues. CDR3 sequence: CATSDFQGAGYTF. CDR3 bases: TGTGCCACCAGTGATTTCCAGGGGGCAGGCTACACCTTC.

The rearrangement links TRBV3-1 to TRBJ1-5, with D perhaps TRBD1 (5 bases). CDR3 length equals 16 residues. The V end lost 5 bases, the J end lost 7 bases, and 21 bases lay between the germline ends. Germline-derived CDR1 and CDR2 are LGHDT and YNNKEL (reference sequence). CDR3 region: CASSSHSGSVSQPQHF. In DNA, the CDR3 is TGTGCCAGCAGCTCCCATTCAGGGTCTGTCAGCCAGCCCCAGCATTTT.

This clonotype appeared a few times. The V call is TRBV5-4, the J call TRBJ1-3; 8 bases line up with TRBD1. Germline-derived CDR1 and CDR2 are SGHNT and YYREEE (reference sequence). After removal of 0 bases from V and 1 base from J, the junction contained 9 bases not matched to a gene. The CDR3 is 18 amino acids. CDR3 nucleotide sequence: TGTGCCAGCAGCTTGGGAGGCGCAGGGGGCGCTTCTGGAAACACCATATATTTT. Protein product: CASSLGGAGGASGNTIYF.

The sample holds a few counts of this clonotype. The V call is TRBV29-1, the J call TRBJ1-4; possibly TRBD1 for D (5 bases). CDR3 length: 14 amino acids. V was clipped by 0 bases and J by 7 bases, with 12 bases between them. In germline, CDR1 is SQVTM, CDR2 ANQGSEA. CDR3 residues: CSVEDLLGGEKLFF. The CDR3 nucleotides read TGCAGCGTTGAAGATCTACTGGGGGGTGAAAAACTGTTTTTT.

This clonotype has more than one count but fewer than ten. The J gene is TRBJ1-1, the V gene TRBV12-3 or TRBV12-4; D possibly corresponds to TRBD1 (6 bases). The CDR3 covers 15 residues. V lost 8 bases and J 0 bases, leaving 16 bases between the germline ends. The CDR3 loop reads CASLLEGVMNTEAFF. CDR3 in DNA: TGTGCCAGCCTCCTTGAGGGGGTTATGAACACTGAAGCTTTCTTT.

This clonotype has more than one count but fewer than ten. V usage is TRBV20-1 and J usage is TRBJ1-2; a weak D match, TRBD1 (5 bases). The CDR3 loop spans 15 amino acids. Germline loops: CDR1 DFQATT, CDR2 SNEGSKA (reference sequence). Between the trimmed V and J ends, which lost 0 bases and 8 bases, there was a span of 19 bases. The CDR3 DNA sequence: TGCAGTGCTAGAGATAATGGAAGGGCAGGGAAAGGCTACACCTTC. Translating it yields CSARDNGRAGKGYTF.

This sequence joins TRBV30 and TRBJ2-3, with D maybe TRBD2 (7 bases). The CDR3 contains 14 residues. Germline V gene lookup returns CDR1 GTSNPN and CDR2 SVGIG (reference sequence). Between the trimmed V and J ends, which lost 0 bases and 4 bases, there was a span of 11 bases. In DNA, the CDR3 is TGTGCCTGGAGTGTGGGAGGGGGGGCAGATACGCAGTATTTT. Translation: CAWSVGGGADTQYF. Variable domain in full (rest from reference TRBV30 and TRBJ2-3): SQTIHQWPATLVQPVGSPLSLECTVEGTSNPNLYWYRQAAGRGLQLLFYSVGIGQISSEVPQNLSASRPQDRQFILSSKKLLLSDSGFYLCAWSVGGGADTQYFGPGTRLTVL.

This clonotype was picked up many times. The chain combines TRBV7-8 with TRBJ1-3; weak D call: TRBD1 (5 bases). This CDR3 has 15 residues. Trimming left V 7 bases short and J 5 bases short, with 18 bases between. Germline loops: CDR1 SGHVS, CDR2 FQNEAQ. Written as DNA, the CDR3 is TGTGCCAGCAACCCCGGATTCCAGGGAAGAAACACCATATATTTT. Encoded protein: CASNPGFQGRNTIYF.